Following are 15 T cell receptor beta chains from one sample sequenced in a study of T-cell memory formation after mild COVID-19. One entry per CDR3 protein results from TCRdb running MiXCR on the 5' RACE reads. The data contain roughly 50,000 distinct CDR3 sequences, 9% to 15% of them singletons. The sequencing sample was made of PBMCs or a T cell subset sorted from them (not recorded which). Every receptor here comes from a man aged 18 to 30 who had mild COVID-19 (a few samples of this study predate the infection). Cell type and time point are not known.

This chain joins TRBV19 and TRBJ2-6, with D hard to call. The CDR3 has 13 residues. Deletions cut 7 bases from V and 2 bases from J, with 6 bases between. Looked up from germline, CDR1 is LNHDA and CDR2 is SQIVND (reference sequence). The CDR3 DNA sequence: TGTGCCAGTAAGCAGGCTGGGGCCAACGTCCTGACTTTC. Amino acid sequence: CASKQAGANVLTF.

This clonotype was seen repeatedly, ten times or more. The chain combines TRBV7-2 with TRBJ2-6, with D tentatively TRBD1 (5 bases). The V gene's germline CDR1 is SGHTA and CDR2 FQGNSA. The CDR3 contains 16 residues. V was cut by 8 bases and J by 3 bases, with 17 bases left in between. Here the CDR3 reads CASRQKRGSGANVLTF. CDR3 DNA: TGTGCCAGCCGCCAAAAAAGGGGAAGTGGGGCCAACGTCCTGACTTTC.

The V gene is TRBV20-1, the J gene TRBJ1-4; D is unresolved. V was shortened by 6 bases and J by 8 bases, with 10 bases between the two germline ends. This CDR3 spans 11 amino acids. In germline, CDR1 is DFQATT, CDR2 SNEGSKA (reference sequence). The CDR3 region has the DNA TGCAGTGCGGAGCCGGGAGAAAAACTGTTTTTT. Amino acid sequence: CSAEPGEKLFF.

This chain joins TRBV9 and TRBJ2-5, with 8 bases that match TRBD1. V gave up 4 bases and J gave up 4 bases; unmatched junction bases: 6. The CDR3 is 14 residues long. The germline gives CDR1 SGDLS, CDR2 YYNGEE. This CDR3 reads CASSPGQGRETQYF. The DNA of the CDR3 is TGTGCCAGCAGCCCCGGACAGGGCCGAGAGACCCAGTACTTC.

This clonotype was seen repeatedly, ten times or more. V and J are TRBV5-1 and TRBJ2-2; D unresolved. V was trimmed by 5 bases and J by 2 bases, leaving 7 bases between them. CDR1 is SGHRS and CDR2 is YFSETQ in the germline V gene. The CDR3 is made up of 13 amino acids. The CDR3 DNA sequence: TGCGCCAGCAGACTTGCCAACACCGGGGAGCTGTTTTTT. This gives the protein CASRLANTGELFF.

In its sample, this clonotype was seen a few times. The chain employs TRBV30 and TRBJ2-5; a weak D match, TRBD1 (7 bases). With 5 bases removed from V and 5 bases from J, the gap between germline ends came to 15 bases. Germline V lookup: CDR1 GTSNPN, CDR2 SVGIG (reference sequence). The CDR3 is 13 amino acids. The DNA of the CDR3 is TGTGCCTGGGCAGGGGGGTGGGGGGAGACCCAGTACTTC. Translated: CAWAGGWGETQYF.

The gene calls are TRBV2 and TRBJ1-4; D is unresolved. The CDR3 has 14 amino acids. Per germline, CDR1 SNHLY and CDR2 FYNNEI. V lost 4 bases and J 7 bases, leaving 13 bases between the germline ends. The CDR3 is CASSARKPAEKLFF. The CDR3 DNA is TGTGCCAGCAGTGCGAGGAAGCCGGCTGAAAAACTGTTTTTT.

This clonotype was picked up many times. The CDR3 DNA follows: TGTGCCAGCAGTTTCGGGGGCTTGGCAGATACGCAGTATTTT. It codes for CASSFGGLADTQYF. The chain links TRBV12-3 or TRBV12-4 to TRBJ2-3; D possibly uses TRBD1 or TRBD2 (6 bases each). The germline V and J ends were trimmed by 3 bases and 4 bases, with 11 bases remaining between them. The CDR3 runs to 14 residues.

This clonotype was found a few times. The gene calls are TRBV7-2 and TRBJ1-1, with 8 bases fitting TRBD1. V shed 6 bases, J shed 0 bases, and the junction held 9 bases outside the gene matches. CDR1 is SGHTA, CDR2 FQGNSA, per germline. The CDR3 length is 16 residues. CDR3 in amino acids: CASSPTGASMNTEAFF. The CDR3 coding sequence is TGTGCCAGCAGTCCGACAGGGGCGAGTATGAACACTGAAGCTTTCTTT.

This clonotype came up many times. The chain's CDR3 is CSAREGPSYEQYF. DNA of the CDR3: TGCAGTGCTAGAGAAGGACCCTCCTACGAGCAGTACTTC. The chain uses TRBV20-1 and TRBJ2-7; D remains ambiguous. V dropped 0 bases and J dropped 0 bases, with 6 bases sitting between them. The CDR3 sequence is 13 residues long. From germline, CDR1 is DFQATT and CDR2 SNEGSKA (reference sequence).

The chain recombines TRBV4-3 with TRBJ2-5, with D tentatively TRBD1 or TRBD2 (5 bases each). The CDR3 extends over 17 amino acids. Looked up from germline, CDR1 is LGHNA and CDR2 is YSLEER. V gave up 2 bases and J gave up 5 bases, with 21 bases separating them. The CDR3 spells CASSQTPGPAPGETQYF. The CDR3 DNA is TGCGCCAGCAGCCAAACTCCGGGACCAGCTCCAGGGGAGACCCAGTACTTC.

This clonotype was seen at least ten times. The V call is TRBV7-9, the J call TRBJ2-7; D is ambiguous. Between the trimmed V and J ends, which lost 3 bases and 0 bases, there was a span of 9 bases. Germline-derived CDR1 and CDR2 are SEHNR and FQNEAQ (reference sequence). This CDR3 is built from 14 residues. The CDR3 region is CASSFWALSYEQYF. CDR3 DNA: TGTGCCAGCAGCTTTTGGGCCCTCTCCTACGAGCAGTACTTC. Supplemented by reference TRBV7-9 and TRBJ2-7, the full variable domain reads DTGVSQNPRHKITKRGQNVTFRCDPISEHNRLYWYRQTLGQGPEFLTYFQNEAQLEKSRLLSDRFSAERPKGSFSTLEIQRTEQGDSAMYLCASSFWALSYEQYFGPGTRLTVT.

There are a few counts of this clonotype. This sequence joins TRBV19 and TRBJ1-1; no firm D call. This CDR3 contains 15 residues. V dropped 10 bases and J dropped 6 bases, with 24 bases sitting between them. Per germline, CDR1 LNHDA and CDR2 SQIVND (reference sequence). The CDR3 sequence: CANPVPPWERPEAFF. DNA of the CDR3: TGTGCCAACCCAGTACCCCCTTGGGAGCGGCCTGAAGCTTTCTTT.

There are a few counts of this clonotype. This chain uses TRBV7-2 with TRBJ1-2; no definite D call. Germline V CDR1 and CDR2: SGHTA, FQGNSA. CDR3 size: 18 residues. The germline V and J ends were trimmed by 6 bases and 0 bases, with 23 bases remaining between them. The CDR3: CASSFLERTPLANYGYTF. CDR3 DNA sequence: TGTGCCAGCAGTTTTTTAGAGCGGACCCCCCTTGCTAACTATGGCTACACCTTC.

This clonotype showed up just a few times. This chain uses TRBV14 with TRBJ2-1; D remains ambiguous. The CDR3 is 11 residues long. V shed 4 bases and J shed 11 bases, with 9 bases lying between them. Germline CDR1 reads SGHDN; CDR2 reads FVKESK. CDR3 nucleotide sequence: TGTGCCAGCAGCCTCGGACGACAGCAGTTCTTC. Translated, it gives CASSLGRQQFF.